This TCR beta chain was recovered during a study of Tregs in tolerant kidney transplant recipients. Sequencing was performed with immunoSEQ multiplex PCR; in TCRdb, only in-frame clones are kept and a portion is missing. In the table there are some 110,000 clones, about 90% of which are singletons. The CDR3 extends over 16 amino acids. Between the trimmed V and J ends, which lost 1 base and 1 base, there was a span of 14 bases. Germline CDR1 and CDR2: SGHDT and YYEEEE. With regard to this clone: Its antigen is unidentified.

Thawed PBMCs were FACS-sorted into unstimulated CD4+CD25+CD127- regulatory T cells, CD4+CD25- non-regulatory cells, CD4 and CD8 cells. Points from the study as a whole: Biological reproducibility was not directly addressed, but technical replication error appeared minimal. The small number of patients limits these findings pending further validation. Activated donor B cell expansion appeared to reveal the most relevant donor-specific TCRbeta repertoire.

The chain employs TRBV5-6 and TRBJ2-5; D unresolved. Material: CD4+ T cells from blood. This sequence originates from a human donor in good health. The CDR3 DNA sequence: TGTGCCAGCAGCTTGCGTGGTAGCATGGCCCAAGAGACCCAGTACTTC. It yields the protein CASSLRGSMAQETQYF.